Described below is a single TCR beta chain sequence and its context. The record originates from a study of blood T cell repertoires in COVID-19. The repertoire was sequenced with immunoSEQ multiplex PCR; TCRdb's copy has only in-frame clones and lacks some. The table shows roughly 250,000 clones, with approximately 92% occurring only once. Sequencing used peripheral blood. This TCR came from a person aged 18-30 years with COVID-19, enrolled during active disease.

Written as DNA, the CDR3 is TGTGCCACCAGTGATTTGTTCCGGAATGAGCAGTTCTTC. Its translation is CATSDLFRNEQFF. The genes are TRBV24-1 and TRBJ2-1, with unresolved D. V lost 0 bases to trimming and J lost 7 bases, with 6 bases between them. The CDR3 totals 13 residues. CDR1 KGHDR and CDR2 SFDVKD come from the germline V gene.